This record covers a single T cell receptor beta chain. The antigen is undetermined. The sample originates from a study of T cell responses to AZD1222 COVID-19 vaccine. Here immunoSEQ multiplex PCR was the method, and the copy in TCRdb shows in-frame clones only, minus some. The data contain tens of thousands of clones, approximately 89% of them singletons. Study results and caveats: Spike as a whole was targeted by vaccine-associated CD4 TCRs, dominant at 160-218 and 743-854. Clonal diversity was possibly underestimated, and the donors were mostly white British, with more females. It was only after the peak T cell response that any repertoires were sampled.

The TCR originated in an adult who received the AZD1222 COVID-19 vaccine. The sample was peripheral blood, taken 28 days after the second AZD1222 dose.

The CDR3 DNA follows: TGCGCCAGCAGCCCGGGACAGGGGGTAGGCTACACCTTC. It yields the protein CASSPGQGVGYTF. The chain links TRBV5-1 to TRBJ1-2; TRBD1 matches at 11 bases. Germline V gene data show CDR1 as SGHRS and CDR2 as YFSETQ. This CDR3 spans 13 amino acids. Trimming cost V 4 bases and J 8 bases; bases outside gene matches: 4.